This T cell receptor (beta chain) was sequenced for a study of control samples from healthy donors and cancer patients. The V gene's germline CDR1 is LGHNA and CDR2 YNFKEQ. Trimming removed 0 bases from V and 6 bases from J; junction bases left unmatched: 1. The CDR3 runs to 14 residues. The repertoire was sequenced with immunoSEQ multiplex PCR; TCRdb's copy has only in-frame clones and lacks some. The table records 120,000 to 150,000 clones, 89% of them present only once. This receptor was identified in a man aged 25-45 years in good health. The source material was blood. The V and J genes are TRBV4-2 and TRBJ2-2, with 7 bases lining up with TRBD1. CDR3 coding DNA: TGTGCCAGCAGCCAAGAAGGGGGCGCCGGGGAGCTGTTTTTT. This codes for CASSQEGGAGELFF.